These 3 T cell receptor beta chains originate from one sample sequenced in a study of T cell responses to AZD1222 COVID-19 vaccine (dated by TCRdb to the early 2020s). The sample's time point label is to be understood as: baseline before first vaccination. The receptor library was made with the immunoSEQ multiplex PCR assay. Here the immuneACCESS table is served through TCRdb, limited to in-frame sequences with V and J called. Missing clones are a known gap in these copies; in checked studies unresolved V genes cover under half, and the rest lacks a known reason. Within this sample are 150,000 to 160,000 clones, with around nine tenths of them counted one time only. About 19% of the sample lies in the top ten. Specimen: peripheral blood, collected on day 0 of AZD1222 vaccination. The receptors come from an adult in good health.

The genes are TRBV5-1 and TRBJ2-7, with 7 bases aligning to TRBD2. Germline V gene lookup returns CDR1 SGHRS and CDR2 YFSETQ. CDR3 length equals 15 residues. With 4 bases clipped from V and 6 bases from J, the junction kept 13 bases outside the gene matches. In nucleotides, the CDR3 is TGCGCCAGCAGCGGATCCGGGGCCGGGACTACCGAGCAGTACTTC. Its translation: CASSGSGAGTTEQYF.

As for this clone: The same CDR3 also results from other DNA sequences found in this sample. For the CDR3, the DNA is TGTGCCAGTAGGTCAGGACAGGGGGCAACAGATACGCAGTATTTT. This codes for CASRSGQGATDTQYF. V usage is TRBV19 and J usage is TRBJ2-3; 11 bases fit TRBD1. Germline V lookup: CDR1 LNHDA, CDR2 SQIVND (reference sequence). The CDR3 is 15 residues long. Germline trimming cut 6 bases from V and 3 bases from J; bases unmatched to any gene: 5.

The CDR3 region has the DNA TGTGCCAGCAGCGCCGGGACAGGGAGTCAGCCCCAGCATTTT. This translates into CASSAGTGSQPQHF. The chain joins TRBV7-9 to TRBJ1-5; 9 nucleotides agree with TRBD1. Trimming took 5 bases from V and 6 from J; bases not matched to a gene: 5. The germline V gene encodes CDR1 SEHNR and CDR2 FQNEAQ (reference sequence). The CDR3 totals 14 residues.